The rows below give T cell receptor beta chains drawn from one sample of a study of T cell responses to AZD1222 COVID-19 vaccine. Libraries were prepared by immunoSEQ multiplex PCR; TCRdb keeps only in-frame clonotypes and omits some of them. The sample lists about 150,000 clones; 88% were seen once. This material consisted of peripheral blood, taken 28 days after the second dose of the MenACWY control vaccine. The origin of the receptors is an adult who received the MenACWY meningococcal vaccine as a control. Both conserved end residues are part of each CDR3. Each record gives: D gene, J gene, V gene, CDR3 length, CDR3 DNA, CDR3 protein. A D gene is named only where the DNA matches it firmly.

- | TRBJ2-3 | TRBV2 | 14 | TGTGCCAGCAGACGGGACCCCGGCGGAGATACGCAGTATTTT | CASRRDPGGDTQYF
- | TRBJ2-7 | TRBV11-3 | 15 | TGTGCCAGCAGCTTATCGGTGGGCAGCTCCTACGAGCAGTACTTC | CASSLSVGSSYEQYF
- | TRBJ1-1 | TRBV7-8 | 14 | TGTGCCAGCAGGCCCGGGACGGTGGGCACTGAAGCTTTCTTT | CASRPGTVGTEAFF
TRBD1 | TRBJ1-2 | TRBV11-2 | 15 | TGTGCCAGCAGCGCGTTGACAGGGTGGGACTATGGCTACACCTTC | CASSALTGWDYGYTF
- | TRBJ1-1 | TRBV10-3 | 16 | TGTGCCATCAGGAAGATTAGGGATGGGTCGAACACTGAAGCTTTCTTT | CAIRKIRDGSNTEAFF
TRBD1 | TRBJ1-1 | TRBV7-2 | 14 | TGTGCCAGCAGCCTACCGACAGGGACCACTGAAGCTTTCTTT | CASSLPTGTTEAFF
- | TRBJ2-3 | TRBV6-5 | 14 | TGTGCCAGCAGTTACCTCGGGGCGACAGATACGCAGTATTTT | CASSYLGATDTQYF
TRBD1 | TRBJ2-3 | TRBV3-1/TRBV3-2 | 17 | TGTGCCAGCAGCTCACGCCGGACAGGATTGAGCACAGATACGCAGTATTTT | CASSSRRTGLSTDTQYF
- | TRBJ1-1 | TRBV30 | 12 | TGTGCCTGGAGTTGGGGGAACACTGAAGCTTTCTTT | CAWSWGNTEAFF
- | TRBJ1-1 | TRBV5-1 | 16 | TGCGCCAGCAGCGAACAGGGATCCCTCATGAACACTGAAGCTTTCTTT | CASSEQGSLMNTEAFF
- | TRBJ2-1 | TRBV12-3/TRBV12-4 | 13 | TGTGCCAGCAGCTACAGGGTGGCTAATGAGCAGTTCTTC | CASSYRVANEQFF
TRBD2 | TRBJ2-2 | TRBV2 | 15 | TGTGCCACCACGAAGTGGGCGGGAGACACCGGGGAGCTGTTTTTT | CATTKWAGDTGELFF
- | TRBJ1-1 | TRBV4-3 | 14 | TGCGCCAGCAGCGTGGCCTATAAGAACACTGAAGCTTTCTTT | CASSVAYKNTEAFF
- | TRBJ2-7 | TRBV29-1 | 14 | TGCAGCGTTTCTTCGACGGAGGGCTCCTACGAGCAGTACTTC | CSVSSTEGSYEQYF
- | TRBJ1-2 | TRBV19 | 11 | TGTGCCAGTTCGGTTAACTATGGCTACACCTTC | CASSVNYGYTF
- | TRBJ1-1 | TRBV28 | 13 | TGTGCCAGCAGGCCAATGGGAATCCTAGAAGCTTTCTTT | CASRPMGILEAFF
- | TRBJ1-5 | TRBV7-2 | 14 | TGTGCCAGCAGGGGGGGCGGGATCGATCAGCCCCAGCATTTT | CASRGGGIDQPQHF
- | TRBJ1-2 | TRBV7-9 | 16 | TGTGCCAGCAGCCGATATGGGACATCTATGGGGGATGGCTACACCTTC | CASSRYGTSMGDGYTF